This T cell receptor (beta chain) came from a study of monozygotic twins with inflammatory bowel disease. A template switching step added UMIs, each with a 6-nucleotide sample barcode. For each CDR3 protein, TCRdb gives one entry from its re-call of the 5' RACE reads, without DNA. Its clone listing holds about 160,000 distinct CDR3 sequences. On this clonotype: What it binds is unknown.

Germline CDR1 SGHNT, CDR2 YYREEE (reference sequence). This CDR3 has 14 residues. Study-wide results and caveats: In the analysis, different T cell subtypes could not be told apart.

The receptor was derived from a human donor with ulcerative colitis or Crohn's disease, or a healthy co-twin of an affected twin (not recorded which). Sequenced material: blood. The chain employs TRBV5-4 and TRBJ2-7; TCRdb proposes TRBD1, but this gene call is untestable without DNA. Here the CDR3 reads CASSLGQTNYEQYF.